These 8 T cell receptor beta chains were sequenced from one sample in a study of blood T cell repertoires in COVID-19. The assay was immunoSEQ multiplex PCR, and TCRdb's table has in-frame clones only and misses some. Of over 200,000 clones listed, approximately 90% are singletons. Sequenced input: peripheral blood. These receptor sequences come from a man between 60 and 75 years old with COVID-19, enrolled during active disease.

The rearrangement joins TRBV19 to TRBJ1-5; D is possibly TRBD1 (6 bases). V was cut by 6 bases and J by 5 bases, with 20 bases left in between. CDR3 length: 16 residues. Germline lookup yields CDR1 LNHDA and CDR2 SQIVND (reference sequence). CDR3 region: CASRSRGRGWDQPQHF. CDR3 DNA sequence: TGTGCCAGTAGGTCCCGTGGCAGGGGTTGGGATCAGCCCCAGCATTTT.

J is TRBJ2-2 and V is TRBV6-4; 10 bases are a match to TRBD1. V lost 5 bases, J lost 1 base, and 7 bases stayed unmatched. Germline values: CDR1 MRHNA, CDR2 SNTAGT. The CDR3 extends over 17 amino acids. The CDR3 nucleotides are TGTGCCAGCAGTCGATTCGGACAGGGGGGGAACACCGGGGAGCTGTTTTTT. Its translation is CASSRFGQGGNTGELFF.

A single count supports this clone. V is TRBV11-2 and J is TRBJ1-2, with a weak D call TRBD1 (6 bases). The V gene's germline CDR1 is SGHAT and CDR2 FQNNGV. V lost 5 bases and J lost 2, with 21 bases in between. The CDR3 totals 17 residues. This chain's CDR3 is CASSTSGGVQGNYGYTF. The CDR3 DNA is TGTGCCAGCAGCACCAGTGGTGGAGTCCAGGGGAACTATGGCTACACCTTC.

This chain uses TRBV29-1 with TRBJ1-1; D remains unclear. V lost 5 bases and J 7 bases, leaving 17 bases between the germline ends. In germline, CDR1 is SQVTM, CDR2 ANQGSEA. This CDR3 region has 13 residues. The CDR3 here is CSVPTPTESEAFF. The CDR3, as DNA: TGCAGCGTTCCCACCCCGACGGAGAGTGAAGCTTTCTTT.

This chain connects TRBV7-8 to TRBJ2-2; 10 nucleotides align to TRBD2. CDR3 size: 15 residues. Unmatched junction bases numbered 5, after V lost 5 bases and J lost 5 bases. The germline CDR1 and CDR2 sequences are SGHVS and FQNEAQ. CDR3 sequence (DNA): TGTGCCAGCAGCCAAGAGCGGGGGGGAACCGGGGAGCTGTTTTTT. The encoded protein is CASSQERGGTGELFF. The whole variable domain, remainder taken from reference TRBV7-8 and TRBJ2-2, is GAGVSQSPRYKVAKRGQDVALRCDPISGHVSLFWYQQALGQGPEFLTYFQNEAQLDKSGLPSDRFFAERPEGSVSTLKIQRTQQEDSAVYLCASSQERGGTGELFFGEGSRLTVL.

The V call is TRBV21-1, the J call TRBJ2-6; TRBD1, the table's D call, lacks a check against the DNA. TRBV21-1 is a pseudogene segment. This CDR3 spans 17 amino acids. In DNA form, the CDR3 reads TGTGCCAGCAGCAAAGGTACACGATACTCTGGGGCCAACGTCCTGACTTTC. Amino acids: CASSKGTRYSGANVLTF.

This clone was counted once. The rearrangement links TRBV5-4 to TRBJ2-2; the D gene is possibly TRBD1 (6 bases). This CDR3 is 14 amino acids long. Trimming removed 4 bases from V and 5 bases from J, with 12 bases in between. Germline CDR1 SGHNT, CDR2 YYREEE (reference sequence). This CDR3 reads CASSPNRETGELFF. The CDR3, as DNA: TGTGCCAGCAGCCCTAACAGGGAAACCGGGGAGCTGTTTTTT.

This chain uses TRBV11-2 with TRBJ2-7; D uncertain. Between the trimmed V and J ends, which lost 0 bases and 4 bases, there was a span of 7 bases. Germline values: CDR1 SGHAT, CDR2 FQNNGV. The CDR3 runs 13 residues. This chain's CDR3 is CASSLETPYEQYF. The CDR3 DNA follows: TGTGCCAGCAGCTTAGAGACTCCGTACGAGCAGTACTTC.